Here is one T cell receptor (beta chain) with its context. The antigen remains undetermined. The table came from immunoSEQ multiplex PCR; TCRdb's copy has only in-frame clones and leaves some out. This table has some 30,000 clones, less than 80% appearing once. The CDR3 sequence is 10 residues long. V was shortened by 4 bases and J by 3 bases, with 2 bases between the two germline ends. Germline assignment: CDR1 DFQATT and CDR2 SNEGSKA (reference sequence). This sample is part of a study of vaccination effects on CD4 cells after COVID-19. About the study: It was a median of 72 days after the second dose that post-vaccine samples were obtained. Study outcomes and limitations: Marked clonal contraction was seen late after vaccination (in both infection- and vaccine-induced clones).

Sequencing followed a ViraFEST assay step that expanded antigen-specific CD4+ T cells with viral peptide pools. Cells that had been cultured for about 10 days were the source of isolated CD4+ T cells. Each participant received a vaccine that was either BNT162b2 or mRNA-1273, given as two doses. None of these healthy vaccinees had been infected with SARS-CoV-2 before vaccination. Each well held about 2 million PBMC cultured with 7.5 to 10 ug/ml peptides and roughly 9 IU/ml IL-2. This chain joins TRBV20-1 and TRBJ2-3; D is ambiguous. This TCR came from a human donor who received a COVID-19 vaccine. The source material was CD4+ T cells from PBMCs cultured with SARS-CoV-2 spike peptides, sampled after COVID-19 vaccination. CDR3 region: CSAITDTQYF. CDR3 DNA: TGCAGTGCTATTACAGATACGCAGTATTTT.